A single sample is the source of the 22 T cell receptor beta chains below, sequenced in a study of human thymus T cells (dated by TCRdb to about 2020). Library generation was performed with the immunoSEQ multiplex PCR assay. TCRdb limited this immuneACCESS table to in-frame rearrangements with V and J called. A share of clones is missing; checked studies link under half to unresolved V genes, and the rest is unexplained. A total of about 46,000 clones appear in this sample, 95% of them only once. Together, the top ten hold approximately 0.17% of the sample. The source material was blood. The receptors here all came from a girl less than two years old with a congenital heart defect but otherwise immunologically healthy.

The gene calls are TRBV28 and TRBJ2-2; D uncertain. The CDR3 length is 11 residues. Germline assignment: CDR1 MDHEN and CDR2 SYDVKM. The V and J ends lost 6 bases and 7 bases respectively, with 6 bases between them. CDR3 nucleotide sequence: TGTGCCAGCAGGGTTAACGGGGAGCTGTTTTTT. Protein sequence: CASRVNGELFF.

V usage is TRBV25-1 and J usage is TRBJ2-5; D remains ambiguous. The CDR3 is made up of 14 amino acids. Trimming cost V 2 bases and J 1 base, with 8 bases left between them. In germline, CDR1 is MGHDK, CDR2 SYGVNS. DNA for the CDR3: TGTGCCAGCAGTGAACGCAGGATCCAAGAGACCCAGTACTTC. Translated, it gives CASSERRIQETQYF.

The chain employs TRBV11-2 and TRBJ2-3, with 8 bases identical to TRBD2. Germline V gene lookup returns CDR1 SGHAT and CDR2 FQNNGV. The CDR3 is 17 residues long. After removal of 5 bases from V and 0 bases from J, the junction contained 10 bases not matched to a gene. CDR3 in amino acids: CASSLGLAEYSTDTQYF. The CDR3 DNA follows: TGTGCCAGCAGCCTCGGACTAGCCGAATATAGCACAGATACGCAGTATTTT.

The gene calls are TRBV18 and TRBJ2-5; unclear D gene. This CDR3 region has 15 residues. Germline CDR1 reads KGHSH; CDR2 reads LQKENI. Trimming removed 0 bases from V and 2 bases from J, with 10 bases in between. In DNA, the CDR3 is TGTGCCAGCTCACCACCGTTGGCAGGACAAGAGACCCAGTACTTC. Translation: CASSPPLAGQETQYF.

The rearrangement links TRBV5-1 to TRBJ2-7, with 7 bases matching TRBD1. Germline V gene data show CDR1 as SGHRS and CDR2 as YFSETQ. This CDR3 is 16 amino acids long. J gave up 2 bases and V 4 bases, and 12 bases lay outside the gene matches. The DNA for the CDR3 is TGCGCCAGCAGCCCCCAACAGGGGCTTGATCCCTACGAGCAGTACTTC. It specifies CASSPQQGLDPYEQYF.

The chain has TRBV6-5 and TRBJ1-5; D is undetermined. The CDR3 sequence is 14 residues long. V was shortened by 2 bases and J by 4 bases, with 9 bases between the two germline ends. Germline-derived CDR1 and CDR2 are MNHEY and SVGAGI. The CDR3 DNA reads TGTGCCAGCAGTTACCCCCGGGTGAATCAGCCCCAGCATTTT. This sequence encodes CASSYPRVNQPQHF.

This clone was picked up one time. The rearrangement joins TRBV6-1 to TRBJ2-3; the match to TRBD1 covers 7 bases. Germline V gene data show CDR1 as MNHNS and CDR2 as SASEGT. V was clipped by 0 bases and J by 0 bases; unmatched bases: 9. The CDR3 length is 18 residues. CDR3 residues: CASSEAWRTGESTDTQYF. Written as DNA, the CDR3 is TGTGCCAGCAGTGAAGCTTGGCGGACAGGCGAAAGCACAGATACGCAGTATTTT.

J is TRBJ2-2 and V is TRBV5-4; the match to TRBD1 covers 8 bases. This CDR3 has 14 residues. CDR1 and CDR2 (germline): SGHNT, YYREEE (reference sequence). V dropped 4 bases and J dropped 7; count of bases not matched to a gene: 6. The DNA of the CDR3 is TGTGCCAGCAGCGGACAGGGCTCGCTCGGGGAGCTGTTTTTT. Translating gives CASSGQGSLGELFF.

V gene TRBV5-6 combines with J gene TRBJ2-7; possibly TRBD2 for D (6 bases). Germline CDR1 and CDR2: SGHDT and YYEEEE. Trimming left V 6 bases short and J 2 bases short, with 15 bases between. The CDR3 has 14 residues. The CDR3 loop is CASTYGGTPYEQYF. The CDR3 region has the DNA TGTGCCAGCACCTATGGGGGGACCCCCTACGAGCAGTACTTC.

J is TRBJ2-7 and V is TRBV10-2; 11 bases map to TRBD2. The V segment lost 7 bases and the J segment 6 bases; nucleotides outside the gene matches: 5. This CDR3 contains 13 residues. The germline gives CDR1 WSHSY, CDR2 SAAADI. Here the CDR3 DNA reads TGCGCCAGCACTGTTCTAGCGGGAGGCGAGCAGTACTTC. Residues: CASTVLAGGEQYF.

The DNA of the CDR3 is TGTGCTAGTGGTTTGGGGGACAGCACAGATACGCAGTATTTT. Translated: CASGLGDSTDTQYF. V and J are TRBV12-5 and TRBJ2-3; D could derive from TRBD1 or TRBD2 (5 bases each). This CDR3 comprises 14 residues. CDR1 LGHNT and CDR2 FRNRAP come from the germline V gene. V lost 1 base to trimming and J lost 0 bases, with 5 bases between them.

This chain joins TRBV27 and TRBJ2-5, with a possible D match to TRBD1 (5 bases). Germline values: CDR1 MNHEY, CDR2 SMNVEV (reference sequence). V dropped 0 bases and J dropped 2 bases, with 10 bases sitting between them. The CDR3 contains 15 residues. CDR3 loop: CASSLSRQSQETQYF. The DNA for the CDR3 is TGTGCCAGCAGTTTATCCAGACAGAGTCAAGAGACCCAGTACTTC.

J is TRBJ2-2 and V is TRBV28; 8 bases are a match to TRBD1. The CDR3 totals 15 residues. Per the germline V gene, CDR1 is MDHEN and CDR2 is SYDVKM. Losses at the gene ends were 3 bases for V and 7 bases for J; bases not matched to a gene: 7. The CDR3 is CASSFMDRVFGELFF. The CDR3 DNA is TGTGCCAGCAGTTTCATGGACAGGGTATTCGGGGAGCTGTTTTTT.

The chain recombines TRBV11-2 with TRBJ2-1; perhaps TRBD1 as D (6 bases). Germline values: CDR1 SGHAT, CDR2 FQNNGV. V lost 4 bases to trimming and J lost 3 bases, with 13 bases between them. The length of the CDR3 is 15 residues. For the CDR3, the DNA is TGTGCCAGCAGCTCCGACAGGTTGCTCTACAATGAGCAGTTCTTC. Translating it yields CASSSDRLLYNEQFF.

The genes are TRBV9 and TRBJ2-2; D not resolved. Between the trimmed V and J ends, which lost 0 bases and 4 bases, there was a span of 16 bases. The germline V gene encodes CDR1 SGDLS and CDR2 YYNGEE. CDR3 length: 17 amino acids. The CDR3: CASSVEGPYPGTGELFF. The CDR3 DNA sequence: TGTGCCAGCAGCGTAGAGGGCCCTTACCCGGGCACCGGGGAGCTGTTTTTT.

This chain links TRBV7-2 with TRBJ2-1; no clear D. V lost 5 bases, J lost 2 bases, and 7 bases lay in between. CDR1 is SGHTA, CDR2 FQGNSA, per germline. The CDR3 spans 13 residues. The CDR3, as DNA: TGTGCCAGCAGCCTAGGGCCCTACAATGAGCAGTTCTTC. This encodes CASSLGPYNEQFF.

The chain recombines TRBV12-5 with TRBJ2-5, with 12 bases lining up with TRBD2. The CDR3 totals 17 residues. V was pared by 6 bases and J by 3 bases, with 11 bases of the junction left unmatched. CDR1 and CDR2 (germline): LGHNT, FRNRAP. The CDR3 protein is CASGPSLAGGHKETQYF. DNA for the CDR3: TGTGCTAGTGGCCCTTCTCTAGCGGGAGGGCACAAAGAGACCCAGTACTTC.

The chain has TRBV6-5 and TRBJ2-1, with D perhaps being TRBD1 or TRBD2 (5 bases each). The CDR3 consists of 14 residues. Trimming removed 3 bases from V and 5 bases from J, with 11 bases in between. From germline, CDR1 is MNHEY and CDR2 SVGAGI. The CDR3 loop is CASSYGQGHNEQFF. In DNA form, the CDR3 reads TGTGCCAGCAGTTATGGGCAGGGACACAATGAGCAGTTCTTC.

The chain uses TRBV28 and TRBJ1-1, with TRBD1 identical over 7 bases. From germline, CDR1 is MDHEN and CDR2 SYDVKM. V lost 7 bases to trimming and J lost 11 bases; unmatched junction nucleotides: 19. The CDR3 covers 15 residues. The CDR3 loop reads CASTSVRGRDGRAFF. Here the CDR3 DNA reads TGTGCCAGCACCTCTGTAAGGGGGCGAGACGGAAGGGCTTTCTTT.

The chain uses TRBV5-6 and TRBJ1-1; 7 nucleotides agree with TRBD1. The V segment lost 3 bases and the J segment 2 bases; nucleotides outside the gene matches: 4. The CDR3 runs to 14 residues. Germline loops: CDR1 SGHDT, CDR2 YYEEEE. CDR3 protein: CASSWGQSNTEAFF. The CDR3 bases are TGTGCCAGCAGCTGGGGACAGTCAAACACTGAAGCTTTCTTT. Using reference TRBV5-6 and TRBJ1-1 for the parts outside the CDR3, the full variable domain is DAGVTQSPTHLIKTRGQQVTLRCSPKSGHDTVSWYQQALGQGPQFIFQYYEEEERQRGNFPDRFSGHQFPNYSSELNVNALLLGDSALYLCASSWGQSNTEAFFGQGTRLTVV.

The gene calls are TRBV5-1 and TRBJ2-7, with 12 nucleotides matching TRBD2. The CDR3 runs to 18 residues. Germline V CDR1 and CDR2: SGHRS, YFSETQ. The junction had 11 bases not matched to a gene; V was cut back by 4 bases and J by 0 bases. The CDR3 reads CASSIYGTSGRLSYEQYF. Here the CDR3 DNA reads TGCGCCAGCAGCATCTATGGGACTAGCGGGCGACTCTCCTACGAGCAGTACTTC. The full variable domain, with the rest looked up from reference TRBV5-1 and TRBJ2-7, is KAGVTQTPRYLIKTRGQQVTLSCSPISGHRSVSWYQQTPGQGLQFLFEYFSETQRNKGNFPGRFSGRQFSNSRSEMNVSTLELGDSALYLCASSIYGTSGRLSYEQYFGPGTRLTVT.

The chain employs TRBV12-1 and TRBJ1-1; no DNA check was done on the table's D call, TRBD1. TRBV12-1 is termed a pseudogene. The CDR3 is made up of 15 amino acids. CDR3 in DNA: TGTGCCAGCAGCTTTGCGGGACAGGAGAACACTGAAGCTTTCTTT. It yields the protein CASSFAGQENTEAFF.